This TCR beta chain was captured in a study of response to subunit inactivated influenza vaccine. This clonotype showed up just a few times. Its antigen is still unknown. Study results and caveats: It was suggested by the authors that few new T cells are recruited by each seasonal influenza vaccination.

The ends were cut back, 4 bases at V and 4 bases at J, with 15 bases in the middle. Per the germline V gene, CDR1 is SGHRS and CDR2 is YFSETQ. The CDR3 contains 14 residues. TCRdb reprocessed the RT-PCR reads with MiXCR, giving one entry per CDR3 protein. The profile shows hundreds of thousands of distinct CDR3 sequences, approximately 15% of them singletons. The sequenced sample was PBMCs from blood, obtained about 11 days after vaccination. The chain couples TRBV5-1 to TRBJ2-7; D remains unclear. The receptor's source is a man aged 50 to 59 who received an inactivated influenza vaccine. CDR3 sequence reads: CASSDGPQSYEQYF. CDR3 bases: TGCGCCAGCAGCGATGGGCCTCAGTCATACGAGCAGTACTTC.